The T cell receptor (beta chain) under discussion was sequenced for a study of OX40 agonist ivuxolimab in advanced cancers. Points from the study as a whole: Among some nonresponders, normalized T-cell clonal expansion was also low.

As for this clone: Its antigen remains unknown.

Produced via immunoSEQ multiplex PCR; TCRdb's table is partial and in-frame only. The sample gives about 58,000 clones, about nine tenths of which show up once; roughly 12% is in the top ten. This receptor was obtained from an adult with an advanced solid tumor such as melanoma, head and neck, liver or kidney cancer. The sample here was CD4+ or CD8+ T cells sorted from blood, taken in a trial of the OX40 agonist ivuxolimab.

CDR3 bases: TGTGCCACCAGCTCCAAGGGAGGGGGAAGTATCACTGAAGCTTTCTTT. Its translation is CATSSKGGGSITEAFF. V gene TRBV15 combines with J gene TRBJ1-1, with D tentatively TRBD1 (6 bases). CDR3 length equals 16 residues. V dropped 5 bases and J dropped 4 bases, with 20 bases sitting between them. CDR1 and CDR2 (germline): LNHNV, YYDKDF (reference sequence). Full variable domain (outside the CDR3, taken from reference TRBV15 and TRBJ1-1): DAMVIQNPRYQVTQFGKPVTLSCSQTLNHNVMYWYQQKSSQAPKLLFHYYDKDFNNEADTPDNFQSRRPNTSFCFLDIRSPGLGDTAMYLCATSSKGGGSITEAFFGQGTRLTVV.